This entry concerns a single T cell receptor (beta chain). The target antigen is unknown. The sample comes from a study of radiotherapy plus CTLA-4 blockade in lung cancer. Study results and caveats: In blood, TCR clones derived from the tumor expanded after radiotherapy plus ipilimumab. Per reports, early blood T cell clone dynamics, plus interferon-beta, forecast response most strongly.

This table comes from immunoSEQ multiplex PCR, and its TCRdb copy is limited to in-frame clones, with some not included. The table has approximately 25,000 clones, around 70% seen once. The CDR3 has 18 amino acids. Germline-derived CDR1 and CDR2 are SNHLY and FYNNEI. Deletions cut 3 bases from V and 5 bases from J, with 23 bases between. The sequence came from a human donor with non-small cell lung cancer who had stable disease on radiotherapy plus ipilimumab. This chain joins TRBV2 and TRBJ2-1; the D call may be TRBD1 or TRBD2 (5 bases each). Sample: peripheral blood, taken from a patient treated with radiotherapy plus ipilimumab. CDR3 nucleotides: TGTGCCAGCAGTGATTTACCCTTTATACAGGAGGTAGACAATGAGCAGTTCTTC. Translation gives CASSDLPFIQEVDNEQFF.